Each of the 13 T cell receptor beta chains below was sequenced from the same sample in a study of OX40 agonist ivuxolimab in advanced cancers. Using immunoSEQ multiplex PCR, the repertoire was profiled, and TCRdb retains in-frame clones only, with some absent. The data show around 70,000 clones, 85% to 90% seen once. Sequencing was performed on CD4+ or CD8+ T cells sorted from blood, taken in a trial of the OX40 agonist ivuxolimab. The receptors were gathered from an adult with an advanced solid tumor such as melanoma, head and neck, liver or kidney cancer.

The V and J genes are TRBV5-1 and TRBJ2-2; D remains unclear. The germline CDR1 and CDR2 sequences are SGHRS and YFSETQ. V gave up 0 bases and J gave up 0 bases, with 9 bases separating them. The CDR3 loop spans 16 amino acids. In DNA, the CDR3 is TGCGCCAGCAGCTTGGGGAATAGGGCGAACACCGGGGAGCTGTTTTTT. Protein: CASSLGNRANTGELFF.

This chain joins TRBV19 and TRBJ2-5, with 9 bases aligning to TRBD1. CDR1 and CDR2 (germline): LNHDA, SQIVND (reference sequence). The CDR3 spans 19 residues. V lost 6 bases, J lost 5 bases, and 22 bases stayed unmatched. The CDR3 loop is CASSLGQGMGGLRWETQYF. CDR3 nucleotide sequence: TGTGCCAGTAGCCTGGGACAGGGTATGGGAGGATTACGTTGGGAGACCCAGTACTTC.

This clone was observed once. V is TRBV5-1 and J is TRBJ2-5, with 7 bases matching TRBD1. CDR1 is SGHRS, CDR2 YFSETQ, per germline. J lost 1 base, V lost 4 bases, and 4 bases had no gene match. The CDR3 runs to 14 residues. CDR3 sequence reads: CASSEGQSQETQYF. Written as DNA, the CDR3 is TGCGCCAGCAGCGAGGGACAGTCCCAAGAGACCCAGTACTTC.

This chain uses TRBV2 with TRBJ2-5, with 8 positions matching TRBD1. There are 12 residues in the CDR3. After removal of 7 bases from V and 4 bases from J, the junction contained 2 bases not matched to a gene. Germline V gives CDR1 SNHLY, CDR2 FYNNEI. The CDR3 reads CASTTGVETQYF. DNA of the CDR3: TGTGCCAGCACGACAGGGGTAGAGACCCAGTACTTC.

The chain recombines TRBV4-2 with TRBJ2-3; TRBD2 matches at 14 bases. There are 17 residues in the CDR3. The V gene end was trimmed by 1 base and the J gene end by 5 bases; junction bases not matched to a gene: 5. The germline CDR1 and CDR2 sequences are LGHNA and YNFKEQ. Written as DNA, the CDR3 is TGTGCCAGCAGCCAAGGACTAGCGGGGGGGCCAGGAGATACGCAGTATTTT. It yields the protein CASSQGLAGGPGDTQYF.

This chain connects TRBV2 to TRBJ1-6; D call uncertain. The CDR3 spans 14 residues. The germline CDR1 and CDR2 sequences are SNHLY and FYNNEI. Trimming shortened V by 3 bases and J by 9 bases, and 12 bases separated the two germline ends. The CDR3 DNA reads TGTGCCAGCAGTGAGGTCATTGGACGTTCACCCCTCCACTTT. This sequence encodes CASSEVIGRSPLHF.

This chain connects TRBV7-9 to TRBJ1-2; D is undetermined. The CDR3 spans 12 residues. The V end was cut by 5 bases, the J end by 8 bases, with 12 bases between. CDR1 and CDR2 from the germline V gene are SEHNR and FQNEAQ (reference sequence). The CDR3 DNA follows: TGTGCCAGCAGCCTTGGATGGGAAGGCTACACCTTC. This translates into CASSLGWEGYTF.

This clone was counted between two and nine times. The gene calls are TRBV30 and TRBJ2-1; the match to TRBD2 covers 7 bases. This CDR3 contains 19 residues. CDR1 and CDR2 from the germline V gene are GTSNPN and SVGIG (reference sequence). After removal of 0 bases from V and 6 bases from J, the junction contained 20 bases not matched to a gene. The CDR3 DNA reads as TGTGCCTGGAGTGTACGTCGGCTAGCGGAGGGGCAATATGGCAATGAGCAGTTCTTC. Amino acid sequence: CAWSVRRLAEGQYGNEQFF.

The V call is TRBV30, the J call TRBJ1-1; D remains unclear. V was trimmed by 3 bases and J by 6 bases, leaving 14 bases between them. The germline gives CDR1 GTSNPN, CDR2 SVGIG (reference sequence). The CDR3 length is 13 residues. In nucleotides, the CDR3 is TGTGCCTGGAGCCGGCCCCGGAGCGCTGAAGCTTTCTTT. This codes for CAWSRPRSAEAFF.

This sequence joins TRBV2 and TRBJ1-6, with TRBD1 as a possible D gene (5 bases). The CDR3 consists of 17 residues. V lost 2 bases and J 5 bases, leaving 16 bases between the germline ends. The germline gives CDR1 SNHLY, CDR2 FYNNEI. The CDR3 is CASSEPQTRVNNSPLHF. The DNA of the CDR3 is TGTGCCAGCAGTGAACCCCAAACCAGGGTGAATAATTCACCCCTCCACTTT. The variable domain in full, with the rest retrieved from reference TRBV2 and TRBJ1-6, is EPEVTQTPSHQVTQMGQEVILRCVPISNHLYFYWYRQILGQKVEFLVSFYNNEISEKSEIFDDQFSVERPDGSNFTLKIRSTKLEDSAMYFCASSEPQTRVNNSPLHFGNGTRLTVT.

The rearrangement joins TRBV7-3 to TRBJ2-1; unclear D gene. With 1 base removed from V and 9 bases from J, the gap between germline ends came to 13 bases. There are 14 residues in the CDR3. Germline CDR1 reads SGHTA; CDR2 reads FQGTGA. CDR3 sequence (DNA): TGTGCCAGCAGCTTAAATGGGTTTGGGTCTGAGCAGTTCTTC. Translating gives CASSLNGFGSEQFF.

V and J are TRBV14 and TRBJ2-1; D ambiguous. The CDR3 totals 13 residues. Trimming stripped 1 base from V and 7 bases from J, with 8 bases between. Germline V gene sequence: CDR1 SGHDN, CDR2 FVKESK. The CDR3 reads CASSQGVRNEQFF. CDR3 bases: TGTGCCAGCAGCCAAGGGGTCCGAAATGAGCAGTTCTTC. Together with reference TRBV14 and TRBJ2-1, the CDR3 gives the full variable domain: EAGVTQFPSHSVIEKGQTVTLRCDPISGHDNLYWYRRVMGKEIKFLLHFVKESKQDESGMPNNRFLAERTGGTYSTLKVQPAELEDSGVYFCASSQGVRNEQFFGPGTRLTVL.

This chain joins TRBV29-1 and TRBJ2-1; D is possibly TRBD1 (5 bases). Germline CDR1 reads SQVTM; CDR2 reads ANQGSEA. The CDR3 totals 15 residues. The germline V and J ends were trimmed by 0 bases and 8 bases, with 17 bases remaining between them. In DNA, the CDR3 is TGCAGCGTTGAAGAACCGAATACAGGTGGTTATGAGCAGTTCTTC. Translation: CSVEEPNTGGYEQFF.